The present TCR beta chain was sequenced within a study of lymphopenia after photon versus proton radiotherapy. Regarding this clone: Its antigen is still unknown.

CDR3 length: 14 amino acids. Germline V gene sequence: CDR1 MDHEN, CDR2 SYDVKM. V gave up 5 bases and J gave up 3 bases, with 13 bases separating them. Broader study findings: Photon-treated patients lost naive T cells and TCR diversity; proton-treated stayed stable. Only patients who died were analyzed for survival; proton advantage is unproven. Larger post-nadir TCR diversity loss correlated inversely with survival in deceased patients. After lymphocyte nadir, photon-treated repertoires showed oligoclonal expansion, especially CD8+ Temra.

Profiled with immunoSEQ multiplex PCR; TCRdb holds only in-frame clones, not every one. The table lists 30,000 to 40,000 clones, about 94% of them singletons. The sequences come from peripheral blood, collected from a patient treated with photon-based radiotherapy. This sequence was found in a man between 60 and 70 years old with cholangiocarcinoma. V usage is TRBV28 and J usage is TRBJ2-5; D not resolved. CDR3 in amino acids: CASSVGWVKETQYF. The DNA for the CDR3 is TGTGCCAGCAGTGTAGGGTGGGTAAAAGAGACCCAGTACTTC.